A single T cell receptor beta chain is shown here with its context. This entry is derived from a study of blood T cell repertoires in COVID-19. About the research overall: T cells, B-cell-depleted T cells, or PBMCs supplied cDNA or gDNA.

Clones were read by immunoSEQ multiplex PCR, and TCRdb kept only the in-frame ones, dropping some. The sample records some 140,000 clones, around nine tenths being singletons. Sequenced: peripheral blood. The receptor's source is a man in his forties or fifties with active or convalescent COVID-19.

CDR3 DNA sequence: TGTGCCAGCAGTTACAGGGCTCCCCTACCCCTCCACTTT. It yields the protein CASSYRAPLPLHF. The rearrangement uses TRBV27 and TRBJ1-6, with a possible D match to TRBD1 (6 bases). Looked up from germline, CDR1 is MNHEY and CDR2 is SMNVEV (reference sequence). The V end lost 4 bases, the J end lost 12 bases, and 13 bases lay between the germline ends. The CDR3 totals 13 residues.